A selection of T cell receptor beta chains follows, all from one sample in a study of blood T cell repertoires in COVID-19. Clones were sequenced by immunoSEQ multiplex PCR, and TCRdb holds only the in-frame ones, with some missing. The sample holds about 68,000 clones, around nine tenths seen once. Source material: peripheral blood. These receptors all stem from a man older than 75 with COVID-19, enrolled during active disease. Each CDR3 is given with its conserved first and last residue. The D gene is left open where the match is weak. Rows may omit the clone size; those that give it use once, few, many or a size class.

TRBJ2-1	TRBV5-1	.	TRBD2	TGCGCCAGCAGCCCTACTAGCGGGGGGCTCTCCTACAATGAGCAGTTCTTC	CASSPTSGGLSYNEQFF
TRBJ1-2	TRBV4-1	.	TRBD1	TGCGCCAGCAGCCAAGAGACCAGGGGGCTCGGCTACACCTTC	CASSQETRGLGYTF
TRBJ2-1	TRBV7-9	.	.	TGTGCCAGCAGCTCGCTGCTAGCGACCGATGAGCAGTTCTTC	CASSSLLATDEQFF
TRBJ2-3	TRBV11-3	.	TRBD1	TGTGCCAGCAGCTCCCTCGGCAGGGGGGATACGCAGTATTTT	CASSSLGRGDTQYF
TRBJ1-2	TRBV9	.	.	TGTGCCAGCAGCGCAACACCTAACTATGGCTACACCTTC	CASSATPNYGYTF
TRBJ2-7	TRBV29-1	.	.	TGCAGCGTGGGCCCGGGAGTTAGCGAGCAGTACTTC	CSVGPGVSEQYF
TRBJ1-1	TRBV11-2	once	.	TGTGCCAGCAGTATCCCGGGAGGGCTCGTCACTGAAGCTTTCTTT	CASSIPGGLVTEAFF
TRBJ1-2	TRBV12-3/TRBV12-4	.	TRBD1	TGTGCCAGCAGTAGGAGGACAGGCCCGCGCTACACCTTC	CASSRRTGPRYTF
TRBJ1-6	TRBV3-1/TRBV3-2	.	.	TGTGCCAGCAGCCTAAGTCAGGGGAATTCACCCCTCCACTTT	CASSLSQGNSPLHF
TRBJ1-3	TRBV7-3	.	TRBD1	TGTGCCAGCAGCTTGAACCGACAGGGGGCTGGAAACACCATATATTTT	CASSLNRQGAGNTIYF
TRBJ1-6	TRBV5-1	.	TRBD1	TGCGCCAGCAGCTCGGACAGGCCCGTTAATTCACCCCTCCACTTT	CASSSDRPVNSPLHF
TRBJ1-1	TRBV5-4	.	TRBD1	TGTGCCAGCAGCCTCCGACAGGGAAAAGCTTTCTTT	CASSLRQGKAFF
TRBJ2-3	TRBV6-6	few	TRBD2	TGTGCCAGCAGTTACGGACTAGCGGGTACAGATACGCAGTATTTT	CASSYGLAGTDTQYF
TRBJ1-6	TRBV3-1/TRBV3-2	once	TRBD1	TGTGCCAGCAGCCAGGATTTGGGACAGGGGACTTCACCCCTCCACTTT	CASSQDLGQGTSPLHF
TRBJ2-7	TRBV10-3	.	TRBD2	TGTGCCATCAGTGGGGAGGGAGAGCAGTACTTC	CAISGEGEQYF
TRBJ1-1	TRBV2	.	.	TGTGCCAGCAGAAAAGACAGGACAAACACTGAAGCTTTCTTT	CASRKDRTNTEAFF